What follows are 18 T cell receptor beta chains derived from one specimen sequenced in a study of regulatory T cells in long-lasting Graves disease (dated by TCRdb to the early 2020s). Libraries were prepared through multiplex PCR. The run used an Illumina HiSeq 4000. To build TCR beta libraries, CDR3 regions were amplified by Arm-PCR using iRepertoire HTBI primers. TCRdb applied fastp at Q25 and MiXCR to the public reads, then kept only in-frame beta chains. A single entry per CDR3 protein holds the most common genes and DNA from its merged rows. In all, the sample holds approximately 400,000 distinct CDR3 sequences, and about 16% of those were seen once. The top ten hold about 20% of the sample. Read against the paper, the sample's time point label means: newly diagnosed GD, antithyroid drugs for less than 3 months. For both TCR sequencing and RNA sequencing, RNA was extracted from PBMCs using TRIzol.

This specimen consisted of peripheral blood mononuclear cells (PBMCs), obtained at new diagnosis, from a patient treated with antithyroid drugs. All receptors derive from a female donor with Graves disease.

This clonotype was observed many times. The chain couples TRBV4-3 to TRBJ2-7, with D perhaps matching TRBD1 (7 bases). V was trimmed by 4 bases and J by 3 bases, leaving 16 bases between them. Germline CDR1 LGHNA, CDR2 YSLEER. The CDR3 covers 15 residues. CDR3: CASSRGGGTDYEQYF. DNA for the CDR3: TGCGCCAGCAGCCGGGGAGGAGGGACAGACTACGAGCAGTACTTC.

This clonotype appeared many times. The chain recombines TRBV7-2 with TRBJ1-5; 7 nucleotides match TRBD1. This CDR3 has 15 residues. V lost 6 bases and J lost 2; bases outside the gene matches: 7. The germline V gene encodes CDR1 SGHTA and CDR2 FQGNSA. The CDR3 protein is CASRPTGAGNQPQHF. The DNA of the CDR3 is TGTGCCAGCAGACCTACAGGGGCCGGCAATCAGCCCCAGCATTTT.

This clonotype appeared many times. This sequence joins TRBV4-1 and TRBJ1-2; D is undetermined. V was pared by 2 bases and J by 4 bases, with 14 bases between. The CDR3 runs 15 residues. The germline V gene encodes CDR1 MGHRA and CDR2 YSYEKL. The CDR3 spells CASSQPAAGLYGYTF. DNA for the CDR3: TGCGCCAGCAGCCAACCGGCGGCAGGCCTCTATGGCTACACCTTC.

In its sample, this clonotype was seen many times. V gene TRBV2 combines with J gene TRBJ1-2; tentative D call: TRBD1 (5 bases). Trimming left V 6 bases short and J 7 bases short, with 12 bases between. The germline V gene has CDR1 SNHLY and CDR2 FYNNEI. The CDR3 is 12 residues long. The DNA of the CDR3 is TGTGCCAGCAGGCCTCAGGGAGGTGGCTACACCTTC. Its translation: CASRPQGGGYTF.

This clonotype was seen ten or more times. J is TRBJ2-7 and V is TRBV5-1; D tentatively reads TRBD1 or TRBD2 (5 bases each). The V gene lost 0 bases and the J gene lost 2 bases, with 12 bases spanning the gap. CDR1 is SGHRS and CDR2 is YFSETQ in the germline V gene. This CDR3 region has 15 residues. CDR3 protein: CASSLGGVNTYEQYF. In DNA form, the CDR3 reads TGCGCCAGCAGCTTGGGAGGGGTGAACACCTACGAGCAGTACTTC. Full variable domain (outside the CDR3, taken from reference TRBV5-1 and TRBJ2-7): KAGVTQTPRYLIKTRGQQVTLSCSPISGHRSVSWYQQTPGQGLQFLFEYFSETQRNKGNFPGRFSGRQFSNSRSEMNVSTLELGDSALYLCASSLGGVNTYEQYFGPGTRLTVT.

This clonotype has a single count. This sequence is one base from a far larger clone and is likely a read error. The CDR3 nucleotides are TGTGCCGGCAGCTCGGGGCTGTCAGCTTTCTTT. Translating it yields CAGSSGLSAFF. The V call is TRBV11-2, the J call TRBJ2-3; D possibly corresponds to TRBD1 (5 bases). The J call may be in error: the DNA end matches TRBJ1-1 better. Germline assignment: CDR1 SGHAT and CDR2 FQNNGV. CDR3 length: 11 residues.

The chain couples TRBV5-8 to TRBJ1-4; 10 bases align to TRBD1. Germline V gene data show CDR1 as SGHTS and CDR2 as YDEGEE. The V gene end was trimmed by 4 bases and the J gene end by 8 bases; junction bases not matched to a gene: 11. This CDR3 contains 16 residues. The chain's CDR3 is CASSLGGGQGGEKLFF. The CDR3 DNA follows: TGTGCCAGCAGCCTTGGCGGTGGACAGGGGGGGGAAAAACTGTTTTTT.

This sequence joins TRBV5-8 and TRBJ2-1, with 10 bases that match TRBD2. V dropped 4 bases and J dropped 8; count of bases not matched to a gene: 12. The CDR3 has 16 amino acids. In germline, CDR1 is SGHTS, CDR2 YDEGEE. The CDR3: CASSATSGTRADEQFF. The CDR3 coding sequence is TGTGCCAGCAGCGCAACTAGCGGGACTCGGGCGGATGAGCAGTTCTTC.

This clonotype was counted at least ten times. The chain is built from TRBV7-2 and TRBJ2-1; D remains ambiguous. Deletions cut 5 bases from V and 7 bases from J, with 9 bases between. The CDR3 contains 12 residues. CDR1 and CDR2 (germline): SGHTA, FQGNSA. CDR3 bases: TGTGCCAGCAGCCTATGGCAGAATGAGCAGTTCTTC. This encodes CASSLWQNEQFF.

A word on this clonotype: Given a far larger clone just one base away, this is likely a sequencing read error. The chain recombines TRBV6-2 or TRBV6-3 with TRBJ2-1; D ambiguous. The J call could be wrong; TRBJ2-7 is a better fit for the DNA end. CDR1 is MNHEY, CDR2 SVGEGT, per germline. The CDR3 has 14 amino acids. Here the CDR3 DNA reads TGTGCCAACAGTTACCTTGGCCCCGCCGGCGAGCAGTACTTC. This sequence encodes CANSYLGPAGEQYF.

In regard to this clonotype: A much bigger clone sits one base away, suggesting this may be a read error. The CDR3 is CASSYPRGMREIKGPYNKQFF. The DNA for the CDR3 is TGTGCCAGCAGCTATCCACGGGGGATGAGGGAGATTAAGGGGCCCTACAATAAGCAGTTCTTC. This rearrangement joins TRBV7-2 to TRBJ2-1; TRBD2 might be the D (6 bases). There are 21 residues in the CDR3. Germline V lookup: CDR1 SGHTA, CDR2 FQGNSA.

This clonotype was detected ten times or more. V is TRBV11-2 and J is TRBJ2-2; D uncertain. This CDR3 is 13 amino acids long. Trimming left V 1 base short and J 7 bases short, with 7 bases between. The germline V gene has CDR1 SGHAT and CDR2 FQNNGV. Here the CDR3 reads CASSLALGGELFF. The CDR3 bases are TGTGCCAGCAGCTTAGCGCTCGGCGGGGAGCTGTTTTTT.

Ten or more counts support this clonotype. The rearrangement links TRBV6-1 to TRBJ1-5; D is unclear. CDR1 is MNHNS, CDR2 SASEGT, per germline. The CDR3 is 13 amino acids. The V and J ends lost 3 bases and 11 bases respectively, with 14 bases between them. The CDR3 loop reads CASSENTVEAQHF. The CDR3 coding sequence is TGTGCCAGCAGTGAGAACACCGTTGAGGCCCAGCATTTT.

This clonotype was counted at least ten times. The chain combines TRBV20-1 with TRBJ1-2, with D uncertain. CDR1 DFQATT and CDR2 SNEGSKA come from the germline V gene (reference sequence). The CDR3 totals 16 residues. V was shortened by 6 bases and J by 7 bases, with 27 bases between the two germline ends. Here the CDR3 DNA reads TGCAGTGCCCTACCGTTGGGCCACCAGCTGTCGGGTGGCTACACCTTC. This translates into CSALPLGHQLSGGYTF.

This clonotype has at least ten counts. This chain links TRBV2 with TRBJ1-4; D gene uncertain. Deletions cut 6 bases from V and 0 bases from J, with 8 bases between. This CDR3 region has 14 residues. Germline-derived CDR1 and CDR2 are SNHLY and FYNNEI. The CDR3, as DNA: TGTGCCAGCAGCTACAGTGCAACTAATGAAAAACTGTTTTTT. This gives the protein CASSYSATNEKLFF. Complete variable domain (other parts from reference TRBV2 and TRBJ1-4): EPEVTQTPSHQVTQMGQEVILRCVPISNHLYFYWYRQILGQKVEFLVSFYNNEISEKSEIFDDQFSVERPDGSNFTLKIRSTKLEDSAMYFCASSYSATNEKLFFGSGTQLSVL.

This clonotype came up many times. The chain combines TRBV12-5 with TRBJ2-7; maybe TRBD1 (6 bases). V lost 4 bases and J lost 4, with 20 bases in between. Germline CDR1 reads LGHNT; CDR2 reads FRNRAP. The length of the CDR3 is 16 residues. The CDR3 sequence: CASGSLPGHPTYEQYF. As DNA, the CDR3 is TGTGCTAGTGGTTCCTTACCGGGACATCCGACTTACGAGCAGTACTTC.

This clonotype came up many times. V gene TRBV12-3 or TRBV12-4 combines with J gene TRBJ2-2; D may be TRBD1 (6 bases). Trimming removed 3 bases from V and 2 bases from J, with 10 bases in between. This CDR3 has 15 amino acids. The CDR3: CASSLRTDNTGELFF. As DNA, the CDR3 is TGTGCCAGCAGTTTGAGGACAGATAACACCGGGGAGCTGTTTTTT.

This clonotype has ten or more counts. This chain connects TRBV5-1 to TRBJ2-2, with D uncertain. Germline-derived CDR1 and CDR2 are SGHRS and YFSETQ. The V and J ends lost 5 bases and 0 bases respectively, with 11 bases between them. The CDR3 totals 15 residues. Written as DNA, the CDR3 is TGCGCCAGCAGGCGGACCGAGACGAACACCGGGGAGCTGTTTTTT. Translation gives CASRRTETNTGELFF.